This TCR beta chain was sequenced during a study of tumor-infiltrating lymphocytes in primary liver carcinoma. From germline, CDR1 is GTSNPN and CDR2 SVGIG (reference sequence). The CDR3 length is 13 residues. As regards this clonotype: The junction does not match germline at one end; this may be a read error.

Bulk tissue was left unsorted, and RNA and DNA were co-extracted from about 20-30 mg of it. TCR beta cDNA was reverse-transcribed from 500 to 550 ng of total RNA. The reaction used a constant-region primer and ProtoScript II reverse transcriptase. Slightly modified ARM-PCR, run as three nested multiplex PCR rounds, produced the TCR beta libraries. Investigators reported that the first two PCR rounds, at around 10 cycles each, used TRBV1-TRBV30 forward primers with a C-beta reverse primer. Each CDR3 protein gets one entry after TCRdb re-called the multiplex PCR reads with MiXCR. This repertoire shows tens of thousands of distinct CDR3 sequences, just over 70% found once; its top ten account for roughly 27%.

The TCR sequence derives from a man aged 35 to 55 with primary liver carcinoma and hepatitis B virus infection. Sequenced sample: liver tumor tissue from sampling region 5. The subset is: tumor region T5, tumor centre. This chain links TRBV30 with TRBJ1-5; D unresolved. CDR3: CAWSSDGNQPQHF. The CDR3 DNA follows: TGTGCCTGGAGTTCGGACGGCAATCAGCCCCAGCATTTC.